This TCR beta chain was sequenced during a study of molecular identifiers for immune sequencing clone quantification. Germline loops: CDR1 GTSNPN, CDR2 SVGIG (reference sequence). CDR3 size: 11 residues. Trimming removed 7 bases at V and 10 bases at J, with 14 bases between. The study's findings and limits: Whereas naive cells kept under 1% of molecules in clones above 20 RNA copies, such clones held over 97% in effectors.

Turning to this clonotype: Its matching antigen is unknown.

Generation of bulk TCR libraries relied on previously described methods and listed TCR primers. MiXCR was run by TCRdb on the PCR reads, yielding one entry per CDR3 protein. The repertoire holds roughly 630,000 distinct CDR3 sequences, with around 25% as singletons. V usage is TRBV30 and J usage is TRBJ2-1, with no clear D. The sequence was obtained from a human donor in good health. Some libraries in this study had Jurkat cell RNA spiked in. Material for sequencing was naive CD8+ T cells from blood, with Jurkat cell RNA spiked in. As to subset: FACS-sorted CD8+CD4-CCR7+CD45RA+ naive T cells. CDR3 in amino acids: CASQHEIEQFF. CDR3 nucleotides: TGTGCCTCCCAACATGAGATCGAGCAGTTCTTC. The variable domain in full, completed from reference TRBV30 and TRBJ2-1, reads SQTIHQWPATLVQPVGSPLSLECTVEGTSNPNLYWYRQAAGRGLQLLFYSVGIGQISSEVPQNLSASRPQDRQFILSSKKLLLSDSGFYLCASQHEIEQFFGPGTRLTVL.